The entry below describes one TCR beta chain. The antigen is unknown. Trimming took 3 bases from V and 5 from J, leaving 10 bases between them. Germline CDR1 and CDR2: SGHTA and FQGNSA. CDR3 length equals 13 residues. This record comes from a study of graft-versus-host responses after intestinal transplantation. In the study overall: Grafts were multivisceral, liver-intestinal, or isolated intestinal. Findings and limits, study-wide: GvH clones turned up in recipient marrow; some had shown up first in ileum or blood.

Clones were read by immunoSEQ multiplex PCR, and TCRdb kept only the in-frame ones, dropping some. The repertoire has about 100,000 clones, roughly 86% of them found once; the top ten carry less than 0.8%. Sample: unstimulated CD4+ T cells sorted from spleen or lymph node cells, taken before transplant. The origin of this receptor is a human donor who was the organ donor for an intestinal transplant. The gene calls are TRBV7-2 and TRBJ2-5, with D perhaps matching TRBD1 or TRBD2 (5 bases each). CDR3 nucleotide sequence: TGTGCCAGCAGCTTTAGCGCAGGGGAGACCCAGTACTTC. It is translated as CASSFSAGETQYF.